This T cell receptor (beta chain) appears in the sequencing data of a study of patients and donors after allogeneic stem cell transplantation. The germline V gene encodes CDR1 MNHNY and CDR2 SVGAGI (reference sequence). V lost 0 bases to trimming and J lost 5 bases, with 8 bases between them. The CDR3 spans 13 residues. From the RT-PCR reads, TCRdb called clonotypes with MiXCR, one entry per CDR3 protein. The sample lists about 960,000 distinct CDR3 sequences, 15% to 20% occurring once. The sample consisted of blood, either unsorted or a sorted T cell fraction (not recorded which). This clonotype was sampled from a human donor who was either an allogeneic HSCT recipient or a stem cell or donor lymphocyte infusion donor (not recorded which). It is not recorded whose cells these are; they may come from a transplant donor. This chain connects TRBV6-6 to TRBJ2-7; no definite D call. CDR3 sequence: CASSYSRPNEQYF. In nucleotides, the CDR3 is TGTGCCAGCAGTTACTCCCGCCCTAACGAGCAGTACTTC.